The 24 T cell receptor beta chains listed next were all sequenced from one sample in a study of lymphopenia after photon versus proton radiotherapy. The table came from immunoSEQ multiplex PCR; TCRdb's copy has only in-frame clones and leaves some out. This table has roughly 18,000 clones, 70% to 90% appearing once. The sequences come from peripheral blood, collected from a patient treated with photon-based radiotherapy. Receptors were obtained from a woman between 50 and 59 years old with pancreatic cancer.

Only one count was recorded for this clone. The V gene is TRBV29-1, the J gene TRBJ2-3; unclear D gene. The CDR3 has 12 amino acids. The germline gives CDR1 SQVTM, CDR2 ANQGSEA. Trimming removed 4 bases from V and 1 base from J, with 6 bases in between. The CDR3 nucleotides are TGCAGCGTTGCCCCGGGCACAGATACGCAGTATTTT. Residues: CSVAPGTDTQYF.

This clone was picked up one time. The gene calls are TRBV29-1 and TRBJ1-2; no clear D. The V end lost 0 bases, the J end lost 0 bases, and 8 bases lay between the germline ends. Germline values: CDR1 SQVTM, CDR2 ANQGSEA. The CDR3 totals 14 residues. CDR3 DNA sequence: TGCAGCGTTGAAGATCCATCGGCTAACTATGGCTACACCTTC. This gives the protein CSVEDPSANYGYTF.

The genes are TRBV7-2 and TRBJ2-3, with 9 bases aligning to TRBD2. This CDR3 is 16 amino acids long. V trimming: 5 bases; J trimming: 4 bases; junction bases outside the gene matches: 10. Germline loops: CDR1 SGHTA, CDR2 FQGNSA. The CDR3 nucleotides read TGTGCCAGCAGCCGTTTAGCGGGGGTTAGATCAGATACGCAGTATTTT. Encoded protein: CASSRLAGVRSDTQYF.

The rearrangement links TRBV30 to TRBJ2-1; weak D call: TRBD2 (5 bases). The CDR3 totals 14 residues. Trimming stripped 3 bases from V and 5 bases from J, with 14 bases between. Per the germline V gene, CDR1 is GTSNPN and CDR2 is SVGIG (reference sequence). The CDR3 here is CAWRKPDGNNEQFF. The CDR3 bases are TGTGCCTGGAGGAAACCGGACGGGAACAATGAGCAGTTCTTC.

The chain has TRBV6-1 and TRBJ2-3, with a possible D match to TRBD2 (5 bases). The CDR3 runs 14 residues. The V end lost 5 bases, the J end lost 2 bases, and 11 bases lay between the germline ends. Germline assignment: CDR1 MNHNS and CDR2 SASEGT. The CDR3 protein is CASSRRLYTDTQYF. As DNA, the CDR3 is TGTGCCAGCAGTAGGAGACTATACACAGATACGCAGTATTTT.

The chain recombines TRBV6-5 with TRBJ2-7; D assignment may be TRBD1 or TRBD2 (5 bases each). The V end lost 4 bases, the J end lost 12 bases, and 16 bases lay between the germline ends. CDR1 is MNHEY, CDR2 SVGAGI, per germline. The CDR3 is 12 amino acids. The CDR3 nucleotides are TGTGCCAGCAGTTCTGTTACGGGACGGGTGTACTTC. It is translated as CASSSVTGRVYF.

V usage is TRBV5-4 and J usage is TRBJ2-7; D is perhaps TRBD1 or TRBD2 (5 bases each). Trimming removed 5 bases from V and 3 bases from J, with 18 bases in between. This CDR3 has 15 amino acids. Per the germline V gene, CDR1 is SGHNT and CDR2 is YYREEE (reference sequence). CDR3 nucleotide sequence: TGTGCCAGCAGTTCATGGGGGTCGAAATACTACGAGCAGTACTTC. This codes for CASSSWGSKYYEQYF.

This clone was seen just once. The chain combines TRBV7-6 with TRBJ1-5; a possible D gene is TRBD1 (6 bases). V dropped 5 bases and J dropped 3 bases, with 11 bases sitting between them. Germline V gene data show CDR1 as SGHVS and CDR2 as FNYEAQ. The CDR3 is 14 residues long. Here the CDR3 reads CASSPGQLNQPQHF. For the CDR3, the DNA is TGTGCCAGCAGCCCCGGACAGCTCAATCAGCCCCAGCATTTT. Supplemented by reference TRBV7-6 and TRBJ1-5, the full variable domain reads GAGVSQSPRYKVTKRGQDVALRCDPISGHVSLYWYRQALGQGPEFLTYFNYEAQQDKSGLPNDRFSAERPEGSISTLTIQRTEQRDSAMYRCASSPGQLNQPQHFGDGTRLSIL.

The genes are TRBV30 and TRBJ1-4; D unclear. The V gene lost 2 bases and the J gene lost 8 bases, with 15 bases spanning the gap. CDR3 size: 14 residues. The germline CDR1 and CDR2 sequences are GTSNPN and SVGIG (reference sequence). In DNA, the CDR3 is TGTGCCTGGAGTCCGGGTCTTGCGGTCGAAAAACTGTTTTTT. As protein: CAWSPGLAVEKLFF.

This clone was seen only once. The chain couples TRBV11-2 to TRBJ2-3; 14 positions agree with TRBD2. The CDR3 is made up of 16 amino acids. V trimming: 4 bases; J trimming: 4 bases; junction bases outside the gene matches: 4. Looked up from germline, CDR1 is SGHAT and CDR2 is FQNNGV. The chain's CDR3 is CASSSRGLAGADTQYF. The CDR3 DNA reads as TGTGCCAGCAGCTCGAGGGGACTAGCGGGGGCAGATACGCAGTATTTT.

This chain links TRBV19 with TRBJ2-2; the match to TRBD2 covers 7 bases. The V segment lost 5 bases and the J segment 7 bases; nucleotides outside the gene matches: 4. The germline CDR1 and CDR2 sequences are LNHDA and SQIVND (reference sequence). The CDR3 covers 13 residues. The CDR3 DNA sequence: TGTGCCAGTAGTGGAGGACTAGTCGGGGAGCTGTTTTTT. The encoded protein is CASSGGLVGELFF.

V usage is TRBV19 and J usage is TRBJ2-7; 7 positions agree with TRBD1. J lost 3 bases, V lost 2 bases, and 7 bases had no gene match. The length of the CDR3 is 15 residues. Per the germline V gene, CDR1 is LNHDA and CDR2 is SQIVND (reference sequence). The chain's CDR3 is CASSIIPGQFYEQYF. The CDR3 nucleotides read TGTGCCAGTAGTATAATCCCGGGACAGTTCTACGAGCAGTACTTC.

Written as DNA, the CDR3 is TGTGCCAGCTCACCCGAAAGGATCGAAGCTTTCTTT. Residues: CASSPERIEAFF. The chain couples TRBV18 to TRBJ1-1, with D uncertain. Germline V lookup: CDR1 KGHSH, CDR2 LQKENI. CDR3 length: 12 amino acids. Trimming cost V 3 bases and J 8 bases, with 10 bases left between them.

The rearrangement links TRBV25-1 to TRBJ1-1, with TRBD1 matching 7 bases. V shed 4 bases, J shed 8 bases, and the junction held 4 bases outside the gene matches. Germline CDR1 reads MGHDK; CDR2 reads SYGVNS. The CDR3 runs 12 residues. This chain's CDR3 is CASSVGQKEAFF. In DNA form, the CDR3 reads TGTGCCAGCAGTGTGGGACAGAAAGAAGCTTTCTTT.

The chain employs TRBV27 and TRBJ2-7; 11 nucleotides line up with TRBD2. This CDR3 comprises 15 residues. CDR1 is MNHEY, CDR2 SMNVEV, per germline (reference sequence). The trim removed 5 bases at V and 1 base at J, leaving 4 bases unmatched. CDR3 residues: CASSHGTSGSYEQYF. CDR3 DNA sequence: TGTGCCAGCAGTCACGGGACTAGCGGATCCTACGAGCAGTACTTC.

The chain carries TRBV27 and TRBJ1-4; 7 bases are a match to TRBD1. The CDR3 runs 15 residues. The germline V gene encodes CDR1 MNHEY and CDR2 SMNVEV (reference sequence). The J segment lost 6 bases and the V segment lost 2 bases, leaving 6 bases of the junction unmatched. The CDR3 spells CASSLRNRGDEKLFF. Here the CDR3 DNA reads TGTGCCAGCAGTTTAAGGAACAGGGGTGATGAAAAACTGTTTTTT.

This chain links TRBV28 with TRBJ2-3; a weak D match, TRBD1 (5 bases). V lost 9 bases, J lost 6 bases, and 19 bases lay in between. Germline V gene data show CDR1 as MDHEN and CDR2 as SYDVKM. The CDR3 consists of 14 residues. The CDR3: CASCWQGVSDTQYF. The CDR3 DNA is TGTGCCAGTTGCTGGCAGGGTGTTTCGGATACGCAGTATTTT.

The genes are TRBV7-2 and TRBJ2-5; D unresolved. V lost 4 bases to trimming and J lost 5 bases, with 14 bases between them. Germline CDR1 is SGHTA and CDR2 is FQGNSA. The CDR3 totals 14 residues. CDR3 in amino acids: CASSSLFEWETQYF. The CDR3 region has the DNA TGTGCCAGCAGCTCCCTGTTTGAGTGGGAGACCCAGTACTTC.

The genes are TRBV27 and TRBJ1-1; D is undetermined. This CDR3 has 13 residues. Germline CDR1 reads MNHEY; CDR2 reads SMNVEV (reference sequence). Trimming removed 6 bases from V and 1 base from J, with 9 bases in between. CDR3 coding DNA: TGTGCCAGCAGCGACACTTCGAACACTGAAGCTTTCTTT. This encodes CASSDTSNTEAFF.

This clone came up a few times. The chain uses TRBV5-1 and TRBJ2-5, with 8 positions matching TRBD2. The trim removed 4 bases at V and 4 bases at J, leaving 6 bases unmatched. The CDR3 sequence is 14 residues long. Germline CDR1 SGHRS, CDR2 YFSETQ. The chain's CDR3 is CASSNPGGPETQYF. CDR3 nucleotides: TGCGCCAGCAGCAACCCGGGGGGGCCAGAGACCCAGTACTTC.

The rearrangement links TRBV28 to TRBJ2-7; the D call may be TRBD1 or TRBD2 (5 bases each). V gave up 5 bases and J gave up 2 bases, with 7 bases separating them. Germline loops: CDR1 MDHEN, CDR2 SYDVKM. The CDR3 length is 12 residues. The CDR3 sequence is CASSPGPYEQYF. The CDR3 DNA sequence: TGTGCCAGCAGTCCGGGGCCCTACGAGCAGTACTTC.

Here the CDR3 DNA reads TGCGCCAGCAGCTTGGCCGGGACTAGAGGTAATGAGCAGTTCTTC. Translation gives CASSLAGTRGNEQFF. The genes are TRBV5-1 and TRBJ2-1, with 8 bases aligning to TRBD2. Germline loops: CDR1 SGHRS, CDR2 YFSETQ. The CDR3 is 15 residues long. V trimming: 0 bases; J trimming: 7 bases; junction bases outside the gene matches: 6. The full variable domain, completed using reference TRBV5-1 and TRBJ2-1, is KAGVTQTPRYLIKTRGQQVTLSCSPISGHRSVSWYQQTPGQGLQFLFEYFSETQRNKGNFPGRFSGRQFSNSRSEMNVSTLELGDSALYLCASSLAGTRGNEQFFGPGTRLTVL.

This chain links TRBV19 with TRBJ2-2; D gene unclear. Germline assignment: CDR1 LNHDA and CDR2 SQIVND (reference sequence). Trimming removed 3 bases at V and 7 bases at J, with 12 bases between. The length of the CDR3 is 14 residues. DNA for the CDR3: TGTGCCAGTAGTATGTCGGAGTTGGTCGGGGAGCTGTTTTTT. Translation: CASSMSELVGELFF.

This rearrangement joins TRBV28 to TRBJ2-5; D ambiguous. The CDR3 runs to 14 residues. CDR1 is MDHEN and CDR2 is SYDVKM in the germline V gene. Deletions cut 3 bases from V and 2 bases from J, with 10 bases between. The CDR3: CASSFRAGQETQYF. Here the CDR3 DNA reads TGTGCCAGCAGTTTTAGGGCAGGTCAAGAGACCCAGTACTTC.